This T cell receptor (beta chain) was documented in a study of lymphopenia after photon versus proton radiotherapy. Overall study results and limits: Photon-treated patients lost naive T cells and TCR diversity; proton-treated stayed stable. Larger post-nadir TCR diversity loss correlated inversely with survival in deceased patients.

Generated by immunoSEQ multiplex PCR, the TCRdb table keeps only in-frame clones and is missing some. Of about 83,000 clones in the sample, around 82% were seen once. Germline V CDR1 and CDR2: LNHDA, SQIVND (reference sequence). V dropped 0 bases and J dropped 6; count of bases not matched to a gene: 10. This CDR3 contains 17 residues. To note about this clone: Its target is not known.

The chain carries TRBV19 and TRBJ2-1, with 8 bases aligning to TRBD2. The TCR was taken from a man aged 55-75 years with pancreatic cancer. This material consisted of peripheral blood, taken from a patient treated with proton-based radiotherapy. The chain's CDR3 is CASSIDEFSGIGNEQFF. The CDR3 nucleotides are TGTGCCAGTAGTATAGATGAGTTTAGCGGGATTGGCAATGAGCAGTTCTTC.